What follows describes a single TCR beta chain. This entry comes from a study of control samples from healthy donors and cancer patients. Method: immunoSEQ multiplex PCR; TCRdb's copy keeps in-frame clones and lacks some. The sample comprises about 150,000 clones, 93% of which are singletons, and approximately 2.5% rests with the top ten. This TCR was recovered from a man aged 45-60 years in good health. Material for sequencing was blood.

The CDR3 sequence is CASSHRLAGRNEQFF. The CDR3 nucleotides read TGTGCCAGCAGCCACCGACTAGCGGGAAGGAATGAGCAGTTCTTC. The chain combines TRBV11-3 with TRBJ2-1; 11 positions agree with TRBD2. V lost 5 bases and J lost 7; bases outside the gene matches: 7. Germline V CDR1 and CDR2: SGHNT, YENEEA. The length of the CDR3 is 15 residues.